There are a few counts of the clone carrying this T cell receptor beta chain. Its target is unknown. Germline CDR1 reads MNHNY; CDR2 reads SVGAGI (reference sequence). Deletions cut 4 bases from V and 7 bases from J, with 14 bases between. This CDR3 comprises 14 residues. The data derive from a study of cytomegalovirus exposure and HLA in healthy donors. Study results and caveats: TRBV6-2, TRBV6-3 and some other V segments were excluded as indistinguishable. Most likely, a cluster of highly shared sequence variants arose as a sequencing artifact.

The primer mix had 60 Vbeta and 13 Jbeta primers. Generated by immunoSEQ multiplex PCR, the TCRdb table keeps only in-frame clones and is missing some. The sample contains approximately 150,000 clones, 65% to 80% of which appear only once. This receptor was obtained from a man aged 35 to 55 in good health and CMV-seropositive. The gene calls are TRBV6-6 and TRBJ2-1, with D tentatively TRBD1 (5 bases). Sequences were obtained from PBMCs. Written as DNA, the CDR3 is TGTGCCAGCAGTTCCAGTATGGGGCCGAATGAGCAGTTCTTC. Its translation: CASSSSMGPNEQFF.